Below, 9 T cell receptor beta chains from the same sample are listed, as sequenced in a study of blood T cell repertoires in COVID-19. TCRdb's table, derived via immunoSEQ multiplex PCR, lists solely in-frame clones and lacks some. The sample includes under 95,000 clones, roughly 89% of them seen just once. Material: peripheral blood. The receptor source for this set is a man aged 55 to 70 with acute or convalescent COVID-19.

The chain has TRBV19 and TRBJ1-3, with TRBD1 identical over 10 bases. V lost 10 bases and J lost 7; bases outside the gene matches: 7. Germline CDR1 LNHDA, CDR2 SQIVND (reference sequence). CDR3 size: 13 residues. CDR3 in DNA: TGTGCCACCAGAGGGACAGGGGAGAACACCATATATTTT. It translates to CATRGTGENTIYF.

The chain links TRBV7-2 to TRBJ1-4; D remains unclear. Trimming pared 5 bases from V and 7 bases from J, leaving 14 bases between. The CDR3 length is 14 residues. In germline, CDR1 is SGHTA, CDR2 FQGNSA. In DNA form, the CDR3 reads TGTGCCAGCAGCCCCCCTGAGGGCGTTGAAAAACTGTTTTTT. It encodes CASSPPEGVEKLFF.

The count of this clone is one. The rearrangement links TRBV27 to TRBJ1-1; D perhaps matches TRBD1 (5 bases). The CDR3 runs to 13 residues. Germline V CDR1 and CDR2: MNHEY, SMNVEV (reference sequence). V lost 6 bases and J lost 2, with 10 bases in between. The CDR3 bases are TGTGCCAGCAGCATTACAGGTAACACTGAAGCTTTCTTT. Translated, it gives CASSITGNTEAFF.

V usage is TRBV5-6 and J usage is TRBJ2-3; 7 bases align to TRBD1. V gave up 2 bases and J gave up 1 base; unmatched junction bases: 4. CDR3 size: 15 residues. Germline V gene lookup returns CDR1 SGHDT and CDR2 YYEEEE. The DNA of the CDR3 is TGTGCCAGCAGCTTTAAAGGACAGGGCACAGATACGCAGTATTTT. Its protein product is CASSFKGQGTDTQYF.

The chain joins TRBV9 to TRBJ1-6; 7 nucleotides match TRBD1. Trimming took 4 bases from V and 5 from J; bases not matched to a gene: 3. The CDR3 length is 14 residues. Germline V lookup: CDR1 SGDLS, CDR2 YYNGEE. CDR3 in amino acids: CASSRDSNNSPLHF. The CDR3 coding sequence is TGTGCCAGCAGCAGGGACAGTAATAATTCACCCCTCCACTTT. The full variable domain, its missing parts supplied by reference TRBV9 and TRBJ1-6, is DSGVTQTPKHLITATGQRVTLRCSPRSGDLSVYWYQQSLDQGLQFLIQYYNGEERAKGNILERFSAQQFPDLHSELNLSSLELGDSALYFCASSRDSNNSPLHFGNGTRLTVT.

The chain is built from TRBV11-2 and TRBJ1-2, with 9 bases matching TRBD1. With V trimmed by 3 bases and J by 8 bases, 4 bases remained unmatched. Germline CDR1 is SGHAT and CDR2 is FQNNGV. The CDR3 runs to 13 residues. The DNA of the CDR3 is TGTGCCAGCAGCTTCGGGACAGGGCAAGGCTACACCTTC. It encodes CASSFGTGQGYTF.

The chain has TRBV12-5 and TRBJ2-7; D uncertain. V was pared by 6 bases and J by 3 bases, with 6 bases between. Germline CDR1 is LGHNT and CDR2 is FRNRAP. The CDR3 spans 11 residues. CDR3 residues: CASGAIYEQYF. CDR3 DNA: TGTGCTAGTGGAGCTATCTACGAGCAGTACTTC.

This clone was seen more than once but under ten times. The chain has TRBV14 and TRBJ2-1; no reliable D call. V was pared by 1 base and J by 0 bases, with 10 bases between. The germline V gene has CDR1 SGHDN and CDR2 FVKESK. CDR3 length: 16 amino acids. DNA of the CDR3: TGTGCCAGCAGCCAAGGTTCCCCTGTCTCCTACAATGAGCAGTTCTTC. It yields the protein CASSQGSPVSYNEQFF.

This clone was picked up one time. The chain couples TRBV29-1 to TRBJ2-1; TRBD2 is a possible D gene (5 bases). Trimming removed 1 base from V and 7 bases from J, with 11 bases in between. Germline V lookup: CDR1 SQVTM, CDR2 ANQGSEA. This CDR3 has 13 amino acids. The CDR3 here is CSVEVPPGNEQFF. CDR3 nucleotide sequence: TGCAGCGTTGAAGTACCACCGGGGAATGAGCAGTTCTTC.